This paragraph reports one T cell receptor (beta chain). Its antigen is not identified. The data derive from a study of shared clonotypes between healthy human individuals. Findings of the study overall: Non-shared clonotypes were found to have lower generation probabilities than the clonotypes that were shared by all four of the sorted-subset donors. Estimated clonotype richness was generally higher in naive than memory subsets.

Profiled with immunoSEQ multiplex PCR; TCRdb holds only in-frame clones, not every one. The sample has 2 million to 2.5 million clones, roughly 92% seen once. Germline CDR1 is SGHVS and CDR2 is FQNEAQ. V was pared by 5 bases and J by 5 bases, with 15 bases between. The CDR3 has 14 amino acids. This receptor was taken from a man aged 18 to 30 in good health. Some clones in this sample may be carry-over from other donors' samples. The chain is built from TRBV7-8 and TRBJ1-2; a weak D match, TRBD1 (6 bases). The sequencing sample was made of naive CD4+ T cells from PBMCs. Noted subset: CD45RA+ positively selected. The CDR3 reads CASSTRQERYGYTF. The CDR3 nucleotides are TGTGCCAGCAGCACGCGACAGGAGAGATATGGCTACACCTTC.